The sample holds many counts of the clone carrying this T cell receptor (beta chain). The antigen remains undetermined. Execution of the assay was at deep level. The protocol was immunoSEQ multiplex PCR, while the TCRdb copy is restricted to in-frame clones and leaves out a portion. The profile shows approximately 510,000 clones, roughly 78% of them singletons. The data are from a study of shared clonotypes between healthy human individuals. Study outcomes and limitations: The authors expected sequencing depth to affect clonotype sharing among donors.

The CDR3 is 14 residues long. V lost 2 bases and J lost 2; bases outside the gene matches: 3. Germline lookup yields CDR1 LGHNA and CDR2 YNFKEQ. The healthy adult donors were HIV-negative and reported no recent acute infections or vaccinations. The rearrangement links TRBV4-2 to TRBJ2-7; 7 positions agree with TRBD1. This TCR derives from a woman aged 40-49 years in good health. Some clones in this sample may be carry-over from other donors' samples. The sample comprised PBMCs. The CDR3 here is CASSQQQGTYEQYF. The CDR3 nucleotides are TGTGCCAGCAGCCAACAACAGGGGACCTACGAGCAGTACTTC.